This T cell receptor beta chain derives from a study of cytomegalovirus exposure and HLA in healthy donors. Study observations and caveats: Confirmation was obtained in vitro that a few CMV-associated chains are specific for CMV antigens.

The PCR had 60 Vbeta and 13 Jbeta primers. Sequenced by immunoSEQ multiplex PCR; TCRdb stores in-frame clones only, minus some. The sample shows 140,000 or so clones, about 72% of them seen only once. To note about this clone: Its specificity is not known.

The specimen sequenced was PBMCs. The sequence came from a man in his forties in good health and CMV-seronegative.

The CDR3: CASSVQGGTEAFF. The CDR3 nucleotides are TGTGCCAGCAGTGTTCAGGGAGGAACTGAAGCTTTCTTT. The chain combines TRBV6-4 with TRBJ1-1; D may be TRBD1 (5 bases). The CDR3 contains 13 residues. Trimming took off 4 bases at V and 5 bases at J, with 11 bases between the two ends. Per the germline V gene, CDR1 is MRHNA and CDR2 is SNTAGT.